Ten or more counts support the clone carrying this T cell receptor beta chain. Its antigen is unknown. The CDR3 spans 14 residues. The V segment lost 5 bases and the J segment 5 bases; nucleotides outside the gene matches: 8. Germline V lookup: CDR1 MDHEN, CDR2 SYDVKM. Building the TCR beta libraries relied on iRepertoire HTBI primers, and CDR3 regions underwent Arm-PCR. Each CDR3 protein is one row after TCRdb ran MiXCR on the multiplex PCR reads. Among 400,000 to 500,000 distinct CDR3 sequences listed, 20% to 25% were seen once. Time point specified: persistent/refractory GD, antithyroid drugs over 5 years with positive TRAb. The TCR library was made from RNA that had been extracted from PBMCs in TRIzol. The record originates from a study of regulatory T cells in long-lasting Graves disease. Study context: Over 5 years on antithyroid drugs plus positive TSH receptor antibodies marked Graves' disease as persistent. Findings of the study overall: Newly diagnosed disease favored TRBV20-1 and TRBJ2-1 over persistent disease.

This TCR was recovered from a female donor with Graves disease. The specimen was peripheral blood mononuclear cells (PBMCs), collected when the disease was refractory, from a patient treated with antithyroid drugs. This chain joins TRBV28 and TRBJ2-5; 7 positions match TRBD1. CDR3 sequence: CASSRQGLMETQYF. The DNA of the CDR3 is TGTGCCAGCAGTCGACAGGGTCTCATGGAGACCCAGTACTTC.